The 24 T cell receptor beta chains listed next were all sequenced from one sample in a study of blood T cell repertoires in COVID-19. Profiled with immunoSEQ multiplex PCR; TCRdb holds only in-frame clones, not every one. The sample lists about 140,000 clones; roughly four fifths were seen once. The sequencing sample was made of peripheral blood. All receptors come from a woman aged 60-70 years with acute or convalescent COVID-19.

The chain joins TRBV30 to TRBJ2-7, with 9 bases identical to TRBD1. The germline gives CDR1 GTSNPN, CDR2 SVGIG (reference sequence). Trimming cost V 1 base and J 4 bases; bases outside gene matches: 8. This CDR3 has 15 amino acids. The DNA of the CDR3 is TGTGCCTGGAGTGAGGCCGGGACAGGGTGGTACGAGCAGTACTTC. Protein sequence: CAWSEAGTGWYEQYF.

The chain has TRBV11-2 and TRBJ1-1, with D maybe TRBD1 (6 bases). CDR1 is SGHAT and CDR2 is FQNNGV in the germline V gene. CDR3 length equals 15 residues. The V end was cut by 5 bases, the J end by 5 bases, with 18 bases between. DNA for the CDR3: TGTGCCAGCAGCGCCCCGACAGGCTGGGGGACTGAAGCTTTCTTT. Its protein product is CASSAPTGWGTEAFF.

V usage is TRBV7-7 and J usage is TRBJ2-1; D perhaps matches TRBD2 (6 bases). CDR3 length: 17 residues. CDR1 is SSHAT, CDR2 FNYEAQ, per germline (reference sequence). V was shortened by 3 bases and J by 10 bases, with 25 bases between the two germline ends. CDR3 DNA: TGTGCCAGCAGCTTGGGGGGTAGTAGCCAAGTATCGGGGGAGCAGTTCTTC. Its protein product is CASSLGGSSQVSGEQFF.

The CDR3 loop is CASSPTGGSGNTIYF. In DNA, the CDR3 is TGTGCCAGCAGCCCCACAGGGGGCTCTGGAAACACCATATATTTT. The rearrangement uses TRBV9 and TRBJ1-3; 8 bases are shared with TRBD1. The V and J ends lost 4 bases and 0 bases, in that order; junction bases with no gene match: 3. Germline assignment: CDR1 SGDLS and CDR2 YYNGEE. The CDR3 loop spans 15 amino acids.

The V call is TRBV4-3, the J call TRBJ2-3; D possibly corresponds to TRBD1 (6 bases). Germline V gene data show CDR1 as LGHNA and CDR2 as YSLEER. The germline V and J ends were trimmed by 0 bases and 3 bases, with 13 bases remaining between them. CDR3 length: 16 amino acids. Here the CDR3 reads CASSQDRTDPTDTQYF. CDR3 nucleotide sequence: TGCGCCAGCAGCCAAGATCGGACAGACCCAACAGATACGCAGTATTTT.

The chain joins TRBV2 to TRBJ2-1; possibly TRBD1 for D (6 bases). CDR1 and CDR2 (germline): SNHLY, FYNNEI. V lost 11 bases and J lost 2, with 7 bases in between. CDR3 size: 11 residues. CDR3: CAGQTYNEQFF. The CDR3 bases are TGTGCCGGACAGACCTACAATGAGCAGTTCTTC. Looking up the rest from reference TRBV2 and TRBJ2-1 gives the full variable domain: EPEVTQTPSHQVTQMGQEVILRCVPISNHLYFYWYRQILGQKVEFLVSFYNNEISEKSEIFDDQFSVERPDGSNFTLKIRSTKLEDSAMYFCAGQTYNEQFFGPGTRLTVL.

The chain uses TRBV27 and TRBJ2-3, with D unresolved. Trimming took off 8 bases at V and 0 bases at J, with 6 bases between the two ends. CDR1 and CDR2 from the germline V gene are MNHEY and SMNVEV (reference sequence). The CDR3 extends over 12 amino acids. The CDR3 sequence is CASRTSTDTQYF. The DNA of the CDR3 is TGTGCCAGCCGAACTAGCACAGATACGCAGTATTTT.

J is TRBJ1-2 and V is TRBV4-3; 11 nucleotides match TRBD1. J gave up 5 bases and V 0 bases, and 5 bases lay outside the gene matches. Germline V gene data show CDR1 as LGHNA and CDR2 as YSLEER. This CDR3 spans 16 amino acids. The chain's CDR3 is CASSQDPGQGVYGYTF. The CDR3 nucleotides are TGCGCCAGCAGCCAAGATCCGGGACAGGGGGTGTATGGCTACACCTTC.

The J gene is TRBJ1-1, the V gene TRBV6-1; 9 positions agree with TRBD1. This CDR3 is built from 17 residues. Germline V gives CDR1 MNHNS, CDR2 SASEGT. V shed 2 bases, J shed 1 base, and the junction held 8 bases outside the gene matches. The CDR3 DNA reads TGTGCCAGCAGTGAACGGAGGCTGACAGGGGGGAACACTGAAGCTTTCTTT. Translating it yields CASSERRLTGGNTEAFF.

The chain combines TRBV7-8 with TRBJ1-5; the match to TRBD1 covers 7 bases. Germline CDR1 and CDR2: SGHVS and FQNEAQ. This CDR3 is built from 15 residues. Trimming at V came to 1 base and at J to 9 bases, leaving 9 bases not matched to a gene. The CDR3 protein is CASSLGTGSNWPQHF. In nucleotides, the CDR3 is TGTGCCAGCAGCTTAGGGACAGGTTCGAATTGGCCCCAGCATTTT. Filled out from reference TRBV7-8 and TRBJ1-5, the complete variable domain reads GAGVSQSPRYKVAKRGQDVALRCDPISGHVSLFWYQQALGQGPEFLTYFQNEAQLDKSGLPSDRFFAERPEGSVSTLKIQRTQQEDSAVYLCASSLGTGSNWPQHFGDGTRLSIL.

CDR3 protein: CASSSGNAWLTQYF. The CDR3 DNA follows: TGTGCCAGCAGTAGCGGGAATGCGTGGTTGACCCAGTACTTC. The chain is built from TRBV6-5 and TRBJ2-5; 7 nucleotides match TRBD2. The CDR3 totals 14 residues. The ends lost 5 bases at V and 7 bases at J; junction bases unmatched: 10. The germline CDR1 and CDR2 sequences are MNHEY and SVGAGI.

CDR3 DNA sequence: TGCGCCAGCAGCCAAGATCGGGGGTCTGGAAACACCATATATTTT. Its protein product is CASSQDRGSGNTIYF. This rearrangement joins TRBV4-1 to TRBJ1-3; D is perhaps TRBD1 (5 bases). CDR3 length: 15 residues. V was pared by 0 bases and J by 1 base, with 7 bases between. Per germline, CDR1 MGHRA and CDR2 YSYEKL.

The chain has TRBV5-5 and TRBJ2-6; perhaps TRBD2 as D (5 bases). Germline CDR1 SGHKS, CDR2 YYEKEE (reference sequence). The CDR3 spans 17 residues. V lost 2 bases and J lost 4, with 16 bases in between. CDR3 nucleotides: TGTGCCAGCAGCTTAGTCGGAGGAGCATCAGGGGCCAACGTCCTGACTTTC. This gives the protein CASSLVGGASGANVLTF.

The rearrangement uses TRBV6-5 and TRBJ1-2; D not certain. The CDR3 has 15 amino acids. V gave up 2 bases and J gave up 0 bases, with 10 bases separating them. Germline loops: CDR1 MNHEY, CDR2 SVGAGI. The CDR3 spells CASSYAASTNYGYTF. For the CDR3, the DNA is TGTGCCAGCAGTTACGCGGCCTCCACTAACTATGGCTACACCTTC.

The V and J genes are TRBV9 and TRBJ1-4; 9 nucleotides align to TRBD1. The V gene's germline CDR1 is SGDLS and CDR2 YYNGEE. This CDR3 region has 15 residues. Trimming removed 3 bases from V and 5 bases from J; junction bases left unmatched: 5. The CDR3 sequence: CASSGPGTGNEKLFF. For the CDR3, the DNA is TGTGCCAGCAGCGGCCCCGGGACAGGGAATGAAAAACTGTTTTTT.

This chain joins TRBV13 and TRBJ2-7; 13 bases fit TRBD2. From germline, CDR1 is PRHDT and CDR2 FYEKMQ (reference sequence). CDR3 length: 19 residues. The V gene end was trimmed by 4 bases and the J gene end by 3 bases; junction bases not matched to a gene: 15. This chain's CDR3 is CASSSTGNLLAGGLYEQYF. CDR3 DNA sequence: TGTGCCAGCAGCTCGACTGGAAATCTACTAGCGGGAGGGCTCTACGAGCAGTACTTC.

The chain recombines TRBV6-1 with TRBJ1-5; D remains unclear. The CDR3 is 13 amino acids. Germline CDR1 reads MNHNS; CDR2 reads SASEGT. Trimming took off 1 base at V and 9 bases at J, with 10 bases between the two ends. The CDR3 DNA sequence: TGTGCCAGCAGTGAAGGTAGCTCTTGGCCCCAGCATTTT. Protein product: CASSEGSSWPQHF.

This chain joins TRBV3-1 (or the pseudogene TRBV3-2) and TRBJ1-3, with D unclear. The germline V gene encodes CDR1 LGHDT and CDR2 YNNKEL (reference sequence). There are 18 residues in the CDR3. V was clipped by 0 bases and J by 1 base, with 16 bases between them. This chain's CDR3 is CASSQDGGLRGSGNTIYF. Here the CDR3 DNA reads TGTGCCAGCAGCCAAGACGGAGGGCTACGGGGTTCTGGAAACACCATATATTTT.

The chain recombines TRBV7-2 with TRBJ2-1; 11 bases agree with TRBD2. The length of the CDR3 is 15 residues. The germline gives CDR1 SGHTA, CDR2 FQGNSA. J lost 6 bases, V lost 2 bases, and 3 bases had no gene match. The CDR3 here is CASSLSLAGGNEQFF. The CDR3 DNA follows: TGTGCCAGCAGCTTAAGCCTAGCGGGAGGCAATGAGCAGTTCTTC.

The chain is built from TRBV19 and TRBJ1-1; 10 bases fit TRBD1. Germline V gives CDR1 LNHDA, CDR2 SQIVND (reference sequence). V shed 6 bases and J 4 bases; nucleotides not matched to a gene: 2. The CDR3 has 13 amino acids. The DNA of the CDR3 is TGTGCCAGTAGGACAGGGGGCCTCACTGAAGCTTTCTTT. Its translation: CASRTGGLTEAFF.

In DNA, the CDR3 is TGTGCCAGCTCAAAACTAGCGGAGAACACCGGGGAGCTGTTTTTT. Amino acids: CASSKLAENTGELFF. This chain uses TRBV18 with TRBJ2-2; 8 positions match TRBD2. The CDR3 is 15 residues long. Germline assignment: CDR1 KGHSH and CDR2 LQKENI. V lost 5 bases, J lost 1 base, and 3 bases stayed unmatched.

The CDR3 DNA sequence: TGTGCCAGCAGCCTTGCCGGGGAAGCTTTCTTT. Encoded protein: CASSLAGEAFF. The chain combines TRBV5-5 with TRBJ1-1; D unresolved. Germline assignment: CDR1 SGHKS and CDR2 YYEKEE (reference sequence). CDR3 length equals 11 residues. V shed 4 bases and J shed 8 bases, with 9 bases lying between them.

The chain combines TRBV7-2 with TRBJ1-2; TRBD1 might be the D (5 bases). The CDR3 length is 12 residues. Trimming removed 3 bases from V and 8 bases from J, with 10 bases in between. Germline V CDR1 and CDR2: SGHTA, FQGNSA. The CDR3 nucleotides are TGTGCCAGCAGCTTGGATAGGGGCGGCTACACCTTC. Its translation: CASSLDRGGYTF.

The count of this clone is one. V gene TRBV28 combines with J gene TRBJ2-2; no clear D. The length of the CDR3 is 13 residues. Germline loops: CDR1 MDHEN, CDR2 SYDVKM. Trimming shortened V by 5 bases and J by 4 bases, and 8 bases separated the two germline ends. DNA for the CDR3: TGTGCCAGCAGTCCGCCCGGCACCGGGGAGCTGTTTTTT. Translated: CASSPPGTGELFF.